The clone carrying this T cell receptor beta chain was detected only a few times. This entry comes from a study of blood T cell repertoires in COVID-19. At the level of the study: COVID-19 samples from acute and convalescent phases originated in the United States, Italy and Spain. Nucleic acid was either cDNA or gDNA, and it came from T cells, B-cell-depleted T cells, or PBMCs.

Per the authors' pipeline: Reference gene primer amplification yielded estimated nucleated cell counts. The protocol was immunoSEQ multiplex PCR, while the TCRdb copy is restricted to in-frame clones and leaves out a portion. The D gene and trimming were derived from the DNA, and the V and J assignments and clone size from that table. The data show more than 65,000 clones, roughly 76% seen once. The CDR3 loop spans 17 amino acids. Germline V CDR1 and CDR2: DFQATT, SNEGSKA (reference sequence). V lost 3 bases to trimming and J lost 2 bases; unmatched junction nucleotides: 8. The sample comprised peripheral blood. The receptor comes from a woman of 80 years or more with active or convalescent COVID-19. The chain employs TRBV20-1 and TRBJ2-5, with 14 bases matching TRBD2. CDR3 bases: TGCAGTGCTAGTGTGACTAGCGGGGGGGCAGGGCAAGAGACCCAGTACTTC. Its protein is CSASVTSGGAGQETQYF.